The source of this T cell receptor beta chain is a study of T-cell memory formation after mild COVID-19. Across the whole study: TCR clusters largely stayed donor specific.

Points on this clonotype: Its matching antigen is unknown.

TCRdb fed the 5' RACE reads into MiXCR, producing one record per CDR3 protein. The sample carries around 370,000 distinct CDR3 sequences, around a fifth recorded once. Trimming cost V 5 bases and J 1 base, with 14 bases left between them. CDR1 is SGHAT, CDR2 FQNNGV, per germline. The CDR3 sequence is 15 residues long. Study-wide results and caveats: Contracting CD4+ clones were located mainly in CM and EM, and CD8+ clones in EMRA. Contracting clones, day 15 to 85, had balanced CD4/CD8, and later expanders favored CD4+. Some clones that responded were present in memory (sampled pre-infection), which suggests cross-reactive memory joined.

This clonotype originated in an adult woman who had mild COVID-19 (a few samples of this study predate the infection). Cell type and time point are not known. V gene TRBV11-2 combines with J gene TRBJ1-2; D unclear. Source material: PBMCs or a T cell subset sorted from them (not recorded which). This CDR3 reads CASSLLRGDNYGYTF. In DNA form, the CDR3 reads TGTGCCAGCAGCCTCCTTCGTGGAGATAACTATGGCTACACCTTC.